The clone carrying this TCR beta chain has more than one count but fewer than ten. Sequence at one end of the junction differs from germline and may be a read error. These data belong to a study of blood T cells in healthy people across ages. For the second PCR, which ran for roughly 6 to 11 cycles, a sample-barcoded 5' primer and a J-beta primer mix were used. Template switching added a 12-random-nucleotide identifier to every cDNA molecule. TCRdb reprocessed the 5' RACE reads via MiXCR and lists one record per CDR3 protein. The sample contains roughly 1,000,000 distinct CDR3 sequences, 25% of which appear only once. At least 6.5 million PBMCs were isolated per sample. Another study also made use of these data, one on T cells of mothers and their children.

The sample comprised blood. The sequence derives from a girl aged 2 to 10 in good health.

The CDR3 is CASSQGEQNWEPQHF. The DNA of the CDR3 is TGTGCCAGTAGCCAAGGAGAACAGAATTGGGAGCCCCAGCATTTT. The chain combines TRBV3-1 with TRBJ1-5, with D unclear. Looked up from germline, CDR1 is LGHDT and CDR2 is YNNKEL (reference sequence). The CDR3 is 15 amino acids.